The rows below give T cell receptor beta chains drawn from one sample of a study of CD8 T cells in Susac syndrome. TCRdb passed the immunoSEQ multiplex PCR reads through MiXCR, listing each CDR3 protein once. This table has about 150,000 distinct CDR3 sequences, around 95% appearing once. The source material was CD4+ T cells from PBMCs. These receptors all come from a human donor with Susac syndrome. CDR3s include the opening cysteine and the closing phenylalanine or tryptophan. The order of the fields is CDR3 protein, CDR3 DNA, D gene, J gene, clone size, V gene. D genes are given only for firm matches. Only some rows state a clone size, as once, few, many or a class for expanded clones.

CASSWGAGNYEQYF	TGTGCCAGCAGCTGGGGGGCGGGGAACTACGAGCAGTACTTC	.	TRBJ2-7	.	TRBV5-5
CSAEVNSGKYF	TGCAGCGCCGAGGTGAATAGCGGGAAGTATTTT	TRBD2	TRBJ2-3	.	TRBV29-1
CASSDSNSGELFF	TGTGCCAGCAGTGACTCGAATTCCGGGGAGCTGTTTTTT	.	TRBJ2-2	once	TRBV6-4
CASSPGAGGETQYF	TGTGCCAGCAGCCCGGGGGCGGGCGGAGAGACCCAGTACTTC	.	TRBJ2-5	.	TRBV5-4
CASSHQRELFF	TGTGCCAGCAGTCACCAGCGAGAGTTGTTCTTC	.	TRBJ2-1	.	TRBV28
CASRRTGYNEQFF	TGCGCCAGCAGGCGGACTGGATACAATGAGCAGTTCTTC	.	TRBJ2-1	.	TRBV4-1
CASSLQAGVRQPQHF	TGTGCCAGCAGTTTGCAGGCGGGAGTGAGGCAGCCCCAGCATTTT	.	TRBJ1-5	.	TRBV12-3/TRBV12-4
CASGPPGRAAGEQYF	TGTGCCAGCGGGCCACCCGGCAGGGCGGCGGGGGAGCAGTACTTC	.	TRBJ2-7	.	TRBV14
CASTSRQGLPLHF	TGTGCCAGCACCTCCCGACAGGGCCTACCCCTCCACTTT	TRBD1	TRBJ1-6	.	TRBV6-5
CASSEDMRDWDTQYF	TGCGCCAGCAGTGAGGACATGAGGGATTGGGATACGCAGTATTTT	.	TRBJ2-3	once	TRBV10-2
CASSYSLDRGYEQYF	TGTGCCAGCAGTTACTCGCTGGACAGGGGCTACGAGCAGTACTTC	TRBD1	TRBJ2-7	once	TRBV6-5
CASRDPQETQYF	TGTGCCAGCAGGGACCCCCAAGAGACCCAGTACTTC	.	TRBJ2-5	.	TRBV27
CSANRIVGAAGEQYF	TGCAGTGCAAACCGAATAGTGGGGGCTGCTGGGGAGCAGTACTTC	.	TRBJ2-7	.	TRBV20-1
CSARVRDENQPQHF	TGCAGTGCTAGAGTCAGGGACGAGAATCAGCCCCAGCATTTT	.	TRBJ1-5	.	TRBV20-1
CASSLEGGRSTEAFF	TGTGCCAGCAGCCTCGAGGGGGGCAGGAGCACTGAAGCTTTCTTT	.	TRBJ1-1	once	TRBV7-3
CSVVPRKDRVYEQYF	TGCAGCGTTGTACCAAGAAAAGACAGGGTATACGAGCAGTACTTC	TRBD1	TRBJ2-7	.	TRBV29-1
CSVGQGRQETQYF	TGCAGCGTAGGACAGGGGCGACAAGAGACCCAGTACTTC	TRBD1	TRBJ2-5	.	TRBV29-1
CSARDRVIDTQYF	TGCAGTGCTAGAGACAGGGTGATAGATACGCAGTATTTT	.	TRBJ2-3	.	TRBV20-1
CSVAGGPGYEKLFF	TGCAGCGTTGCGGGGGGCCCAGGTTACGAAAAACTGTTTTTT	.	TRBJ1-4	.	TRBV29-1
CASSEGEPYEQYF	TGTGCCAGCAGTGAGGGGGAACCCTACGAGCAGTACTTC	.	TRBJ2-7	.	TRBV2
CASSPRQGNEKLFF	TGTGCCAGCAGCCCCCGACAGGGTAACGAAAAACTGTTTTTT	TRBD1	TRBJ1-4	.	TRBV3-1
CSVEDPGRSVKGQYF	TGCAGCGTTGAAGATCCCGGACGGTCTGTAAAGGGCCAGTACTTC	.	TRBJ2-5	.	TRBV29-1
CASSLGQETQYF	TGTGCCAGCAGCTTAGGCCAAGAGACCCAGTACTTC	.	TRBJ2-5	.	TRBV7-9
CASKRASGITDTQYF	TGTGCCAGCAAGAGGGCTAGCGGAATCACAGATACGCAGTATTTT	TRBD2	TRBJ2-3	.	TRBV28
CSARTGGVGYGYTF	TGCAGTGCTAGGACAGGGGGCGTTGGCTATGGCTACACCTTC	TRBD1	TRBJ1-2	.	TRBV20-1
CATRGGRGEAFF	TGTGCCACCAGAGGTGGACGGGGTGAAGCTTTCTTT	.	TRBJ1-1	.	TRBV24-1
CASSPRSGTIQETQYF	TGTGCCAGCTCACCACGGAGCGGAACCATACAAGAGACCCAGTACTTC	.	TRBJ2-5	.	TRBV18
CSVEKLTGTGEQYF	TGCAGCGTTGAAAAACTAACAGGGACAGGTGAGCAGTACTTC	TRBD1	TRBJ2-7	.	TRBV29-1
CASSPSGRNEQFF	TGCGCCAGCAGTCCCTCTGGGCGCAATGAGCAGTTCTTC	.	TRBJ2-1	.	TRBV5-1
CASSVVGTGELFF	TGTGCCAGCAGCGTAGTTGGGACCGGGGAGCTGTTTTTT	.	TRBJ2-2	.	TRBV9
CSAGTPRLPLHF	TGCAGTGCTGGGACCCCAAGGCTCCCCCTCCACTTT	.	TRBJ1-6	.	TRBV20-1
CATSDRGNSPLHF	TGTGCCACCAGCGACAGGGGTAATTCACCCCTCCACTTT	TRBD1	TRBJ1-6	once	TRBV15
CSASRADNQPQHF	TGCAGTGCTAGCAGGGCTGACAATCAGCCCCAGCATTTT	.	TRBJ1-5	.	TRBV20-1
CASSAASGVSGNTIYF	TGTGCCAGCTCAGCAGCCAGCGGCGTCTCTGGAAACACCATATATTTT	.	TRBJ1-3	.	TRBV18
CASKGGTDTQYF	TGTGCCAGCAAGGGAGGCACAGATACGCAGTATTTT	.	TRBJ2-3	.	TRBV5-6
CASSLFFPETQYF	TGTGCCAGCAGTTTATTTTTTCCCGAGACCCAGTACTTC	.	TRBJ2-5	once	TRBV27
CATSELTTGELFF	TGTGCCACCAGTGAGCTTACCACCGGGGAGCTGTTTTTT	.	TRBJ2-2	.	TRBV24-1
CASSPGFGETQYF	TGTGCCAGCAGCCCAGGGTTCGGAGAGACCCAGTACTTC	.	TRBJ2-5	.	TRBV6-4
CSARDEGLEETQYF	TGCAGTGCTAGAGATGAGGGACTGGAAGAGACCCAGTACTTC	.	TRBJ2-5	.	TRBV20-1
CAISESGPRGTEAFF	TGTGCCATCAGTGAGTCGGGACCTCGGGGCACTGAAGCTTTCTTT	.	TRBJ1-1	.	TRBV10-3
CASSFSGSSHNEQFF	TGTGCCAGCAGCTTCAGCGGGAGTTCTCACAATGAGCAGTTCTTC	TRBD2	TRBJ2-1	.	TRBV5-4
CSVAAGGGPGTGELFF	TGCAGCGTTGCGGCCGGGGGGGGGCCGGGCACCGGGGAGCTGTTTTTT	TRBD2	TRBJ2-2	.	TRBV29-1
CASSPRTASNTLYGYTF	TGTGCCAGCTCACCACGAACAGCCTCCAACACTCTCTATGGCTACACCTTC	.	TRBJ1-2	.	TRBV18
CASSLRGAADTQYF	TGTGCCAGCAGCTTGCGGGGGGCAGCAGATACGCAGTATTTT	TRBD2	TRBJ2-3	.	TRBV7-2
CSAREGTSGYNEQFF	TGCAGTGCTAGAGAAGGGACTAGCGGATACAATGAGCAGTTCTTC	TRBD2	TRBJ2-1	.	TRBV20-1